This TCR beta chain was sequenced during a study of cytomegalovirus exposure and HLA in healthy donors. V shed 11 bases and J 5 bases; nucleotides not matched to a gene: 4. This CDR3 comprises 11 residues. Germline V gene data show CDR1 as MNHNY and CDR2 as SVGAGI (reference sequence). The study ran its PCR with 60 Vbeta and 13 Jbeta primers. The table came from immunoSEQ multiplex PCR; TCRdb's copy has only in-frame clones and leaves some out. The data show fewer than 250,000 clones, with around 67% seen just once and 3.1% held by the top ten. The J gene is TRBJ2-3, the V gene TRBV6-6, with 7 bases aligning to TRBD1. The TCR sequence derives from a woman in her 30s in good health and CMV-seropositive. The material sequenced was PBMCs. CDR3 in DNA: TGTGCCGTCGCAGGGGGAGATACGCAGTATTTT. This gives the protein CAVAGGDTQYF.